Below are 9 T cell receptor beta chains sequenced from a single sample in a study of OX40 agonist ivuxolimab in advanced cancers. TCRdb keeps only in-frame clones here, not all; method: immunoSEQ multiplex PCR. The sample records 50,000 to 75,000 clones, roughly 85% being singletons. Sequenced here: CD4+ or CD8+ T cells sorted from blood, sampled in a trial of the OX40 agonist ivuxolimab. These receptors all come from an adult with an advanced solid tumor such as melanoma, head and neck, liver or kidney cancer.

V and J are TRBV25-1 and TRBJ1-2, with no clear D. Per germline, CDR1 MGHDK and CDR2 SYGVNS. Trimming took 3 bases from V and 1 from J, leaving 9 bases between them. The CDR3 runs 14 residues. The CDR3 loop is CASSDTGNNYGYTF. In DNA, the CDR3 is TGTGCCAGCAGTGATACGGGCAATAACTATGGCTACACCTTC.

This clone was observed once. The rearrangement uses TRBV28 and TRBJ1-5, with D uncertain. Germline V gene data show CDR1 as MDHEN and CDR2 as SYDVKM. CDR3 length: 16 amino acids. Between the trimmed V and J ends, which lost 2 bases and 1 base, there was a span of 12 bases. The CDR3 loop is CASSLLLAGSNQPQHF. The CDR3 bases are TGTGCCAGCAGTTTACTTTTGGCAGGCAGCAATCAGCCCCAGCATTTT.

V gene TRBV19 combines with J gene TRBJ2-7; 7 nucleotides match TRBD2. CDR3 length: 15 amino acids. Germline CDR1 LNHDA, CDR2 SQIVND (reference sequence). Losses at the gene ends were 0 bases for V and 6 bases for J; bases not matched to a gene: 8. CDR3 bases: TGTGCCAGTAGTATAGATTTCGGCGGGAGACCCGAGCAGTACTTC. Translated: CASSIDFGGRPEQYF.

This chain connects TRBV12-5 to TRBJ2-4; D gene uncertain. With 2 bases removed from V and 6 bases from J, the gap between germline ends came to 11 bases. The CDR3 covers 14 residues. Germline lookup yields CDR1 LGHNT and CDR2 FRNRAP. CDR3 coding DNA: TGTGCTAGTGGTTTGTCGGACGCTAGAAACATTCAGTACTTC. Its protein is CASGLSDARNIQYF.

The chain is built from TRBV5-6 and TRBJ2-5; D ambiguous. Germline V gene data show CDR1 as SGHDT and CDR2 as YYEEEE. The CDR3 sequence is 11 residues long. V was shortened by 4 bases and J by 2 bases, with 3 bases between the two germline ends. The CDR3 DNA sequence: TGTGCCAGCAGCCTACAAGAGACCCAGTACTTC. This encodes CASSLQETQYF.

The chain is built from TRBV4-1 and TRBJ1-1; 7 positions match TRBD1. CDR3 length: 16 residues. The germline V gene has CDR1 MGHRA and CDR2 YSYEKL. J lost 2 bases, V lost 1 base, and 7 bases had no gene match. Here the CDR3 reads CASSQGYRDRNTEAFF. CDR3 DNA sequence: TGCGCCAGCAGCCAAGGATACCGGGACAGAAACACTGAAGCTTTCTTT.

In this sample, this clone turned up once. V gene TRBV7-9 combines with J gene TRBJ1-1; D ambiguous. The V and J ends lost 4 bases and 9 bases respectively, with 9 bases between them. CDR1 SEHNR and CDR2 FQNEAQ come from the germline V gene (reference sequence). CDR3 length: 11 amino acids. The CDR3 region is CASSWAWQAFF. In DNA form, the CDR3 reads TGTGCCAGCAGCTGGGCATGGCAAGCTTTCTTT.

The chain carries TRBV20-1 and TRBJ2-1; D not certain. The CDR3 is made up of 11 amino acids. Germline V CDR1 and CDR2: DFQATT, SNEGSKA (reference sequence). V was clipped by 5 bases and J by 5 bases, with 7 bases between them. As DNA, the CDR3 is TGCAGTGCTGCCTCTGACAATGAGCAGTTCTTC. It codes for CSAASDNEQFF.

The chain uses TRBV9 and TRBJ2-2; 12 nucleotides line up with TRBD2. Looked up from germline, CDR1 is SGDLS and CDR2 is YYNGEE. The CDR3 has 16 amino acids. After removal of 6 bases from V and 8 bases from J, the junction contained 11 bases not matched to a gene. This chain's CDR3 is CASTPETSGRKGELFF. CDR3 nucleotides: TGTGCCAGCACACCAGAGACTAGCGGGAGAAAGGGGGAGCTGTTTTTT.